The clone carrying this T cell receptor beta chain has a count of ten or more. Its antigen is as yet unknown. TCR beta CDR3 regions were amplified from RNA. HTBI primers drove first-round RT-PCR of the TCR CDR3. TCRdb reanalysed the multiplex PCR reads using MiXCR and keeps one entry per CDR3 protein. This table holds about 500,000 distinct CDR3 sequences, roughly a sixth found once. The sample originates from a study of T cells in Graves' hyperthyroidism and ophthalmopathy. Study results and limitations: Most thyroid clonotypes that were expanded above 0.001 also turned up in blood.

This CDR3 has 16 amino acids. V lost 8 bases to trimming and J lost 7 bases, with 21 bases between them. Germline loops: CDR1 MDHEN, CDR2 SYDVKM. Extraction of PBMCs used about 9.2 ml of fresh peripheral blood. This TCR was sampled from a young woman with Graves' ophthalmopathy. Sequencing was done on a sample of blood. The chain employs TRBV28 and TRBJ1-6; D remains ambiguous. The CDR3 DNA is TGTGCCAGCGACCCGGTCGAAAGGGCTTCGAATTCACCCCTCCACTTT. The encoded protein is CASDPVERASNSPLHF.